The rows below give T cell receptor beta chains drawn from one sample of a study of T cells in Graves' hyperthyroidism and ophthalmopathy. One entry per CDR3 protein, called by TCRdb with MiXCR from the multiplex PCR reads. The sample contains fewer than 450,000 distinct CDR3 sequences, about 15% of which appear only once. The specimen sequenced was blood. The receptors were sampled from a woman in her twenties or thirties with Graves' hyperthyroidism that later progressed to Graves' ophthalmopathy. Both conserved end residues are part of each CDR3. A D gene is named only where the DNA matches it firmly. Size is omitted from some rows. Given values are once, few, many or a class for expanded clones.

J gene: TRBJ2-1
V gene: TRBV2
clone size: many
D gene: TRBD2
CDR3 protein: CASRKLPIAGGNEQFF
CDR3 DNA: TGTGCCAGCAGGAAGCTACCAATAGCGGGAGGAAATGAGCAGTTCTTC

J gene: TRBJ1-1
V gene: TRBV27
clone size: many
D gene: .
CDR3 protein: CASSPSAGVSAAFF
CDR3 DNA: TGTGCCAGCAGCCCCTCGGCGGGGGTATCGGCAGCTTTCTTT

J gene: TRBJ2-1
V gene: TRBV15
clone size: few
D gene: TRBD1
CDR3 protein: CATSSRTGDNEQFF
CDR3 DNA: TGTGCCACCAGCAGTCGGACAGGGGACAATGAGCAGTTCTTC

J gene: TRBJ2-3
V gene: TRBV12-3/TRBV12-4
clone size: .
D gene: TRBD2
CDR3 protein: CASSGAGGLSTDTQYF
CDR3 DNA: TGTGCCAGCAGTGGGGCGGGAGGGCTGAGCACAGATACGCAGTATTTT

J gene: TRBJ2-7
V gene: TRBV3-1
clone size: many
D gene: .
CDR3 protein: CASSQVDSALTYEQYF
CDR3 DNA: TGTGCCAGCAGCCAAGTGGACAGCGCCCTCACCTACGAGCAGTACTTC

J gene: TRBJ2-3
V gene: TRBV20-1
clone size: .
D gene: .
CDR3 protein: CSARDRGRSQPGTQYF
CDR3 DNA: TGCAGTGCTAGAGATCGGGGGAGGTCCCAACCAGGTACGCAGTATTTT

J gene: TRBJ2-5
V gene: TRBV2
clone size: many
D gene: TRBD1
CDR3 protein: CASQGAGETQYF
CDR3 DNA: TGTGCCAGTCAGGGGGCAGGGGAGACCCAGTACTTC

J gene: TRBJ1-1
V gene: TRBV19
clone size: .
D gene: .
CDR3 protein: CASSIGRTTSSEAFF
CDR3 DNA: TGTGCCAGTAGTATAGGGCGCACAACCTCCTCTGAAGCTTTCTTT

J gene: TRBJ1-2
V gene: TRBV4-1
clone size: many
D gene: TRBD1
CDR3 protein: CASSRYGQGARGYTF
CDR3 DNA: TGCGCCAGCAGCCGCTATGGACAGGGGGCGCGTGGCTACACCTTC

J gene: TRBJ2-1
V gene: TRBV20-1
clone size: .
D gene: .
CDR3 protein: CSATRYEQFF
CDR3 DNA: TGCAGTGCTACTAGATATGAGCAGTTCTTC

J gene: TRBJ2-7
V gene: TRBV30
clone size: many
D gene: TRBD1
CDR3 protein: CAWSRDRGTYEQYF
CDR3 DNA: TGTGCCTGGAGTCGGGACAGGGGTACCTACGAGCAGTACTTC

J gene: TRBJ1-2
V gene: TRBV6-1
clone size: many
D gene: TRBD1
CDR3 protein: CASSEVGTGNYGYTF
CDR3 DNA: TGTGCCAGCAGTGAAGTCGGGACAGGGAACTATGGCTACACCTTC

J gene: TRBJ1-1
V gene: TRBV4-1
clone size: many
D gene: .
CDR3 protein: CASSQEGEAFF
CDR3 DNA: TGCGCCAGCAGCCAAGAGGGTGAAGCTTTCTTT

J gene: TRBJ1-1
V gene: TRBV20-1
clone size: many
D gene: .
CDR3 protein: CSATGLVRGNTEAFF
CDR3 DNA: TGCAGTGCTACTGGTCTAGTTAGGGGGAACACTGAAGCTTTCTTT

J gene: TRBJ1-5
V gene: TRBV12-3/TRBV12-4
clone size: many
D gene: TRBD1
CDR3 protein: CASSIPGGNQPQHF
CDR3 DNA: TGTGCCAGCAGCATTCCAGGGGGAAATCAGCCCCAGCATTTT

J gene: TRBJ1-1
V gene: TRBV3-1
clone size: few
D gene: .
CDR3 protein: CASSQDLRGTEAFF
CDR3 DNA: TGTGCCAGCAGCCAAGACCTCAGGGGCACTGAAGCTTTCTTT

J gene: TRBJ2-7
V gene: TRBV10-3
clone size: .
D gene: TRBD1
CDR3 protein: CAVRGQGTEQYF
CDR3 DNA: TGTGCCGTGAGAGGACAGGGTACGGAGCAGTACTTC

J gene: TRBJ2-1
V gene: TRBV12-3/TRBV12-4
clone size: few
D gene: TRBD2
CDR3 protein: CASSFWAGARNEQFF
CDR3 DNA: TGTGCCAGCAGTTTTTGGGCGGGAGCTCGGAATGAGCAGTTCTTC

J gene: TRBJ2-1
V gene: TRBV6-1
clone size: many
D gene: TRBD1
CDR3 protein: CASSRQGPSYNEQFF
CDR3 DNA: TGTGCCAGCTCGAGACAGGGCCCCTCCTACAATGAGCAGTTCTTC

J gene: TRBJ1-1
V gene: TRBV18
clone size: many
D gene: .
CDR3 protein: CASSPGRSNTEAFF
CDR3 DNA: TGTGCCAGCTCACCCGGACGTAGCAACACTGAAGCTTTCTTT

J gene: TRBJ2-1
V gene: TRBV30
clone size: few
D gene: .
CDR3 protein: CAWSSGHPYNEQFF
CDR3 DNA: TGTGCCTGGAGTTCCGGACATCCCTACAATGAGCAGTTCTTC

J gene: TRBJ2-3
V gene: TRBV3-1
clone size: many
D gene: .
CDR3 protein: CASSQEGGGASDTQYF
CDR3 DNA: TGTGCCAGCAGCCAAGAAGGTGGGGGGGCGTCAGATACGCAGTATTTT

J gene: TRBJ2-5
V gene: TRBV4-1
clone size: .
D gene: .
CDR3 protein: CASSEDQYQETQYF
CDR3 DNA: TGCGCCAGCAGCGAGGACCAGTACCAAGAGACCCAGTACTTC

J gene: TRBJ1-6
V gene: TRBV19
clone size: many
D gene: .
CDR3 protein: CASSISRDSPLHF
CDR3 DNA: TGTGCCAGTAGTATATCTAGGGATTCACCCCTCCACTTT

J gene: TRBJ1-2
V gene: TRBV6-1
clone size: .
D gene: TRBD1
CDR3 protein: CASGETGAKDYGYTF
CDR3 DNA: TGTGCCAGCGGGGAGACAGGGGCGAAGGACTATGGCTACACCTTC

J gene: TRBJ2-5
V gene: TRBV11-2
clone size: many
D gene: TRBD2
CDR3 protein: CASSPHDASGGAWEQETQYF
CDR3 DNA: TGTGCCAGCAGCCCCCACGATGCGAGCGGGGGGGCCTGGGAGCAAGAGACCCAGTACTTC

J gene: TRBJ2-1
V gene: TRBV12-5
clone size: many
D gene: .
CDR3 protein: CASGLFPIWGGSYNEQFF
CDR3 DNA: TGTGCTAGTGGTTTGTTCCCCATTTGGGGCGGGTCCTACAATGAGCAGTTCTTC

J gene: TRBJ1-1
V gene: TRBV19
clone size: few
D gene: .
CDR3 protein: CASSIYSGNTETFF
CDR3 DNA: TGTGCCAGTAGTATCTATAGCGGGAACACTGAAACTTTCTTT

J gene: TRBJ2-1
V gene: TRBV11-2
clone size: many
D gene: .
CDR3 protein: CASSLKPETAYNEQFF
CDR3 DNA: TGTGCCAGCAGTCTCAAGCCCGAGACTGCCTACAATGAGCAGTTCTTC

J gene: TRBJ1-5
V gene: TRBV7-9
clone size: few
D gene: .
CDR3 protein: CASSPQGAGQPQHF
CDR3 DNA: TGTGCCAGCAGCCCACAGGGAGCCGGTCAGCCCCAGCATTTT

J gene: TRBJ2-5
V gene: TRBV14
clone size: .
D gene: TRBD1
CDR3 protein: CASSRLGTGGQETQYF
CDR3 DNA: TGTGCCAGCAGCCGCCTGGGGACAGGGGGCCAAGAGACCCAGTACTTC

J gene: TRBJ2-5
V gene: TRBV20-1
clone size: .
D gene: TRBD2
CDR3 protein: CSARAWGSGGQQETQYF
CDR3 DNA: TGCAGTGCTAGGGCCTGGGGTAGCGGGGGGCAACAAGAGACCCAGTACTTC

J gene: TRBJ2-1
V gene: TRBV11-1
clone size: many
D gene: TRBD2
CDR3 protein: CASSWGLQDSYNEQFF
CDR3 DNA: TGTGCCAGCAGCTGGGGACTACAAGACTCCTACAATGAGCAGTTCTTC

J gene: TRBJ2-7
V gene: TRBV11-2
clone size: .
D gene: TRBD2
CDR3 protein: CASSLGRRAGAYEQYF
CDR3 DNA: TGTGCCAGCAGCTTAGGGAGGAGGGCGGGAGCGTACGAGCAGTACTTC

J gene: TRBJ1-1
V gene: TRBV7-9
clone size: many
D gene: TRBD1
CDR3 protein: CASSSSDRATEAFF
CDR3 DNA: TGTGCCAGCAGCTCATCGGACAGGGCCACTGAAGCTTTCTTT

J gene: TRBJ1-1
V gene: TRBV2
clone size: many
D gene: .
CDR3 protein: CASSEFAGRNTEAFF
CDR3 DNA: TGTGCCAGCAGTGAATTCGCAGGGAGGAACACTGAAGCTTTCTTT

J gene: TRBJ2-1
V gene: TRBV2
clone size: .
D gene: TRBD1
CDR3 protein: CASSSRQGGYEQFF
CDR3 DNA: TGTGCCAGCAGTTCCAGACAGGGGGGCTATGAGCAGTTCTTC

J gene: TRBJ2-1
V gene: TRBV12-3/TRBV12-4
clone size: many
D gene: TRBD2
CDR3 protein: CASSFPSSGGAHSSYNEQFF
CDR3 DNA: TGTGCCAGCAGTTTTCCGTCTAGCGGGGGTGCTCATAGCTCCTACAATGAGCAGTTCTTC

J gene: TRBJ2-7
V gene: TRBV2
clone size: many
D gene: .
CDR3 protein: CASTRGSYEQYF
CDR3 DNA: TGTGCCAGCACCCGTGGCTCCTACGAGCAGTACTTC

J gene: TRBJ2-7
V gene: TRBV6-5
clone size: .
D gene: .
CDR3 protein: CASSYSRVYEQYF
CDR3 DNA: TGTGCCAGCAGTTACTCGCGAGTTTACGAGCAGTACTTC

J gene: TRBJ2-1
V gene: TRBV5-1
clone size: .
D gene: .
CDR3 protein: CASSLSRVDEQFF
CDR3 DNA: TGCGCCAGCAGCTTGTCCAGGGTCGATGAGCAGTTCTTC

J gene: TRBJ2-1
V gene: TRBV7-8
clone size: .
D gene: .
CDR3 protein: CASSPTGFSNEQFF
CDR3 DNA: TGTGCCAGCAGCCCTACAGGGTTTTCGAATGAGCAGTTCTTC

J gene: TRBJ2-5
V gene: TRBV15
clone size: many
D gene: TRBD2
CDR3 protein: CATRLGGDHQETQYF
CDR3 DNA: TGTGCCACCAGGTTGGGGGGGGACCACCAAGAGACCCAGTACTTC

J gene: TRBJ2-7
V gene: TRBV9
clone size: few
D gene: TRBD2
CDR3 protein: CASSAGTTIDEQYF
CDR3 DNA: TGTGCCAGCAGCGCCGGGACTACAATAGACGAGCAGTACTTC

J gene: TRBJ2-1
V gene: TRBV6-1
clone size: many
D gene: .
CDR3 protein: CASSLFGRTSSEQFF
CDR3 DNA: TGTGCCAGCAGCCTATTTGGGCGTACAAGCTCTGAGCAGTTCTTC

J gene: TRBJ1-2
V gene: TRBV28
clone size: many
D gene: .
CDR3 protein: CASSLSRGLYGYTF
CDR3 DNA: TGTGCCAGCAGTTTATCTAGGGGACTCTATGGCTACACCTTC

J gene: TRBJ1-1
V gene: TRBV5-1
clone size: few
D gene: .
CDR3 protein: CASGPHSSKVTEAFF
CDR3 DNA: TGCGCCAGCGGCCCGCATTCAAGTAAAGTCACTGAAGCTTTCTTT

J gene: TRBJ1-6
V gene: TRBV12-3/TRBV12-4
clone size: many
D gene: TRBD1
CDR3 protein: CASRPNRGLGNSPLHF
CDR3 DNA: TGTGCCAGCAGGCCAAACAGGGGGCTAGGAAATTCACCCCTCCACTTT

J gene: TRBJ2-7
V gene: TRBV9
clone size: many
D gene: .
CDR3 protein: CASSADWGSYEQYF
CDR3 DNA: TGTGCCAGCAGCGCGGACTGGGGCTCCTACGAGCAGTACTTC

J gene: TRBJ2-7
V gene: TRBV5-6
clone size: few
D gene: TRBD1
CDR3 protein: CASSPPSGTGVSYEQYF
CDR3 DNA: TGTGCCAGCAGCCCCCCGTCCGGGACAGGGGTCTCCTACGAGCAGTACTTC

J gene: TRBJ2-5
V gene: TRBV29-1
clone size: .
D gene: .
CDR3 protein: CSVALLAWESGTQYF
CDR3 DNA: TGCAGCGTTGCACTTTTGGCTTGGGAGTCGGGGACCCAGTACTTC